This entry lists 14 T cell receptor beta chains sequenced from one sample in a study of cytomegalovirus exposure and HLA in healthy donors. Measured with immunoSEQ multiplex PCR; TCRdb has only the in-frame clones, and not every one. The table includes under 250,000 clones, about 93% detected once. The source material was PBMCs. These receptors came from a woman aged 18-29 years in good health and CMV-seronegative.

The chain couples TRBV4-1 to TRBJ1-2, with D perhaps TRBD1 (5 bases). The CDR3 is 15 residues long. Trimming pared 0 bases from V and 4 bases from J, leaving 12 bases between. Germline values: CDR1 MGHRA, CDR2 YSYEKL. CDR3 in amino acids: CASSQDFVTGYGYTF. In DNA, the CDR3 is TGCGCCAGCAGCCAAGATTTTGTAACAGGCTATGGCTACACCTTC.

This chain joins TRBV5-6 and TRBJ2-7; 9 bases agree with TRBD1. After removal of 2 bases from V and 3 bases from J, the junction contained 6 bases not matched to a gene. There are 15 residues in the CDR3. The germline gives CDR1 SGHDT, CDR2 YYEEEE. CDR3 loop: CASSFSVTGGYEQYF. DNA for the CDR3: TGTGCCAGCAGCTTTAGCGTGACAGGGGGCTACGAGCAGTACTTC.

This chain joins TRBV6-4 and TRBJ1-3, with TRBD1 as a possible D gene (5 bases). V was shortened by 3 bases and J by 2 bases, with 8 bases between the two germline ends. The CDR3 sequence is 14 residues long. The germline V gene encodes CDR1 MRHNA and CDR2 SNTAGT. CDR3 sequence: CASSETRAGNTIYF. The CDR3 DNA is TGTGCCAGCAGTGAAACCAGGGCTGGAAACACCATATATTTT.

The CDR3 here is CASSATTTGRGSSYNSPLHF. CDR3 nucleotide sequence: TGTGCCAGCAGTGCAACCACCACGGGCAGGGGGAGCTCCTATAATTCACCCCTCCACTTT. The chain recombines TRBV6-1 with TRBJ1-6; 7 nucleotides match TRBD1. The CDR3 is made up of 20 amino acids. Germline CDR1 MNHNS, CDR2 SASEGT. The J segment lost 0 bases and the V segment lost 4 bases, leaving 15 bases of the junction unmatched.

The chain uses TRBV2 and TRBJ2-2; unclear D gene. The CDR3 spans 14 residues. V lost 7 bases and J 2 bases, leaving 11 bases between the germline ends. From germline, CDR1 is SNHLY and CDR2 FYNNEI. The CDR3 DNA is TGTGCCAGCATGGTGGCCAGAAACACCGGGGAGCTGTTTTTT. Its protein is CASMVARNTGELFF.

The CDR3 bases are TGTGCCAGCAGTTCACCAGGCGAGGGGGATGGTGAAAAACTGTTTTTT. Translation gives CASSSPGEGDGEKLFF. The chain uses TRBV6-5 and TRBJ1-4; a weak D match, TRBD1 (6 bases). The germline gives CDR1 MNHEY, CDR2 SVGAGI. V was clipped by 4 bases and J by 7 bases, with 19 bases between them. The CDR3 has 16 amino acids.

The genes are TRBV19 and TRBJ2-1; 13 positions match TRBD2. The V and J ends lost 5 bases and 9 bases, in that order; junction bases with no gene match: 13. The CDR3 runs 17 residues. Germline V gives CDR1 LNHDA, CDR2 SQIVND (reference sequence). The CDR3 DNA is TGTGCCAGTAGTCTGCCCCCCCGACTAGCGGGAGGCAGTGAGCAGTTCTTC. Residues: CASSLPPRLAGGSEQFF.

The CDR3 loop reads CASSPLTGTTEAFF. CDR3 coding DNA: TGCGCCAGCAGCCCGCTGACAGGGACCACTGAAGCTTTCTTT. This chain joins TRBV5-1 and TRBJ1-1, with 7 positions matching TRBD1. V was pared by 4 bases and J by 4 bases, with 7 bases of the junction left unmatched. This CDR3 is 14 amino acids long. CDR1 SGHRS and CDR2 YFSETQ come from the germline V gene.

Comments on this clone: At one of its ends the junction is not consistent with the germline gene, which may arise from a read error. The gene calls are TRBV7-7 and TRBJ2-1; unclear D gene. CDR1 SSHAT and CDR2 FNYEAQ come from the germline V gene (reference sequence). The CDR3 has 13 amino acids. The CDR3 DNA sequence: TGTGCTAGCAGCTTAAACGTAGACAATGAGCAGTTCTTC. This codes for CASSLNVDNEQFF.

This chain joins TRBV5-4 and TRBJ2-3; D gene uncertain. V lost 4 bases to trimming and J lost 2 bases, with 11 bases between them. The V gene's germline CDR1 is SGHNT and CDR2 YYREEE (reference sequence). The CDR3 contains 14 residues. In nucleotides, the CDR3 is TGTGCCAGCAGCCCTGGGCCCTTCACAGATACGCAGTATTTT. Translated: CASSPGPFTDTQYF.

V is TRBV6-5 and J is TRBJ1-2, with TRBD1 matching over 7 bases. The CDR3 has 14 residues. J gave up 7 bases and V 2 bases, and 7 bases lay outside the gene matches. Germline CDR1 reads MNHEY; CDR2 reads SVGAGI. The CDR3 bases are TGTGCCAGCAGTTACCTACAGGGGCAAGGTGGCTACACCTTC. Translated, it gives CASSYLQGQGGYTF.

This clone was seen a single time. This chain connects TRBV6-6 to TRBJ1-1; D not certain. The V end lost 8 bases, the J end lost 5 bases, and 18 bases lay between the germline ends. Germline values: CDR1 MNHNY, CDR2 SVGAGI (reference sequence). The CDR3 is made up of 14 amino acids. CDR3 protein: CASSRPDTGTEAFF. The CDR3, as DNA: TGTGCCAGCTCGAGACCTGACACGGGGACTGAAGCTTTCTTT.

The V call is TRBV25-1, the J call TRBJ2-4; D might be TRBD1 (6 bases). CDR3 length equals 13 residues. The V end was cut by 4 bases, the J end by 14 bases, with 18 bases between. Germline CDR1 MGHDK, CDR2 SYGVNS. The CDR3: CASSGSPTGIKYF. The CDR3 DNA follows: TGTGCCAGCAGTGGGTCCCCTACAGGGATAAAGTACTTC.

V gene TRBV19 combines with J gene TRBJ1-1; 8 nucleotides align to TRBD1. The CDR3 runs to 13 residues. From germline, CDR1 is LNHDA and CDR2 SQIVND (reference sequence). With 5 bases clipped from V and 12 bases from J, the junction kept 11 bases outside the gene matches. The CDR3 sequence is CASSAPRTGGTFF. The DNA of the CDR3 is TGTGCCAGTAGTGCACCCCGAACAGGGGGGACTTTCTTT. The full variable domain, completed using reference TRBV19 and TRBJ1-1, is DGGITQSPKYLFRKEGQNVTLSCEQNLNHDAMYWYRQDPGQGLRLIYYSQIVNDFQKGDIAEGYSVSREKKESFPLTVTSAQKNPTAFYLCASSAPRTGGTFFGQGTRLTVV.